The 22 T cell receptor beta chains reported below all come from one sample, sequenced in a study of cytomegalovirus exposure and HLA in healthy donors (dated 2017 in TCRdb). Library creation used the immunoSEQ multiplex PCR assay. Entries here come from immuneACCESS through TCRdb and include only in-frame sequences with V and J called. Some clones fail to appear in such tables; in the studies checked, an unresolved V gene covers under half of the shortfall, and the cause of the remainder is unknown. The sample profile shows over 120,000 clones; around 93% of them were found once. 1.8% of the sample lies in the top ten. Sequenced input: PBMCs. The receptors were gathered from a man between 18 and 35 years old in good health and CMV-seropositive.

The chain carries TRBV6-1 and TRBJ2-3; 9 bases fit TRBD2. V lost 5 bases, J lost 3 bases, and 3 bases stayed unmatched. This CDR3 region has 14 residues. Germline loops: CDR1 MNHNS, CDR2 SASEGT. CDR3 residues: CASSTREGTDTQYF. CDR3 bases: TGTGCCAGCAGTACGCGGGAGGGGACAGATACGCAGTATTTT.

The chain employs TRBV29-1 and TRBJ1-2; TRBD1 matches at 9 bases. This CDR3 has 14 residues. Germline V gene sequence: CDR1 SQVTM, CDR2 ANQGSEA. Trimming at V came to 2 bases and at J to 6 bases, leaving 7 bases not matched to a gene. CDR3 DNA: TGCAGCGTTGAATCCCGGACAGGGGTAAATGGCTACACCTTC. It is translated as CSVESRTGVNGYTF.

The chain couples TRBV2 to TRBJ1-1, with a tentative D call TRBD1 (6 bases). V gave up 4 bases and J gave up 3 bases, with 12 bases separating them. Looked up from germline, CDR1 is SNHLY and CDR2 is FYNNEI. The CDR3 has 14 residues. The CDR3 protein is CASSASGAYTEAFF. The CDR3 nucleotides are TGTGCCAGCAGTGCGTCAGGGGCGTACACTGAAGCTTTCTTT.

In DNA form, the CDR3 reads TGTGCCAGCAGCTTAAACCTAAAACAAGAGACCCAGTACTTC. Its protein product is CASSLNLKQETQYF. The gene calls are TRBV11-2 and TRBJ2-5, with D unclear. The V end was cut by 2 bases, the J end by 2 bases, with 9 bases between. The CDR3 is 14 amino acids. Germline V CDR1 and CDR2: SGHAT, FQNNGV. The variable domain in full, completed from reference TRBV11-2 and TRBJ2-5, reads EAGVAQSPRYKIIEKRQSVAFWCNPISGHATLYWYQQILGQGPKLLIQFQNNGVVDDSQLPKDRFSAERLKGVDSTLKIQPAKLEDSAVYLCASSLNLKQETQYFGPGTRLLVL.

V is TRBV7-9 and J is TRBJ2-2; 9 bases match TRBD2. The CDR3 totals 14 residues. Germline loops: CDR1 SEHNR, CDR2 FQNEAQ (reference sequence). The trim removed 10 bases at V and 2 bases at J, leaving 5 bases unmatched. CDR3 region: CAIRLAGNTGELFF. The CDR3, as DNA: TGTGCCATCAGGCTAGCGGGAAACACCGGGGAGCTGTTTTTT.

This chain links TRBV11-2 with TRBJ2-1; TRBD2 aligns across 7 bases. CDR1 and CDR2 from the germline V gene are SGHAT and FQNNGV. The trim removed 5 bases at V and 10 bases at J, leaving 5 bases unmatched. This CDR3 is built from 12 residues. CDR3 sequence (DNA): TGTGCCAGCAGCCAGGGACTATGGGAGCAGTTCTTC. This gives the protein CASSQGLWEQFF.

The V call is TRBV19, the J call TRBJ1-5; TRBD1 aligns across 9 bases. V was pared by 11 bases and J by 2 bases, with 7 bases of the junction left unmatched. This CDR3 contains 14 residues. Germline V gene sequence: CDR1 LNHDA, CDR2 SQIVND (reference sequence). Here the CDR3 reads CASSYRGRNQPQHF. The CDR3 DNA reads as TGTGCCTCCTCCTACAGGGGGCGCAATCAGCCCCAGCATTTT.

This rearrangement joins TRBV11-2 to TRBJ2-7, with TRBD2 matching over 7 bases. Per germline, CDR1 SGHAT and CDR2 FQNNGV. The ends lost 3 bases at V and 0 bases at J; junction bases unmatched: 5. The CDR3 has 15 amino acids. Here the CDR3 reads CASSLLAATSYEQYF. The DNA for the CDR3 is TGTGCCAGCAGCTTGCTAGCGGCGACCTCCTACGAGCAGTACTTC.

The chain recombines TRBV19 with TRBJ2-3; unclear D gene. With 6 bases removed from V and 5 bases from J, the gap between germline ends came to 3 bases. Per germline, CDR1 LNHDA and CDR2 SQIVND (reference sequence). This CDR3 contains 10 residues. The CDR3, as DNA: TGTGCCAGTAGCCAAGATACGCAGTATTTT. This translates into CASSQDTQYF.

V gene TRBV5-1 combines with J gene TRBJ2-7; 10 bases match TRBD2. Germline CDR1 reads SGHRS; CDR2 reads YFSETQ. This CDR3 region has 18 residues. V trimming: 2 bases; J trimming: 2 bases; junction bases outside the gene matches: 13. CDR3 DNA: TGCGCCAGCAGCTTAAGAGCCCGAACGAGCGGGAGGGCCTACGAGCAGTACTTC. Its translation: CASSLRARTSGRAYEQYF.

This clone has only one observation. This chain links TRBV27 with TRBJ1-1; TRBD1 matches 8 bases. After removal of 2 bases from V and 3 bases from J, the junction contained 5 bases not matched to a gene. The CDR3 covers 15 residues. Per germline, CDR1 MNHEY and CDR2 SMNVEV (reference sequence). The CDR3 nucleotides read TGTGCCAGCAGTTTAATGGGCAGGGGGCACACTGAAGCTTTCTTT. Its protein product is CASSLMGRGHTEAFF.

The gene calls are TRBV28 and TRBJ2-1; 16 bases match TRBD2. The germline V gene encodes CDR1 MDHEN and CDR2 SYDVKM. This CDR3 comprises 19 residues. V lost 4 bases to trimming and J lost 5 bases; unmatched junction nucleotides: 11. The CDR3 protein is CASSWGLAGGSNIDNEQFF. In DNA form, the CDR3 reads TGTGCCAGCAGTTGGGGACTAGCGGGAGGGTCGAACATCGACAATGAGCAGTTCTTC.

CDR3 bases: TGCGCCAGCAGCTTAGGGACAGGGGGGAATCAGCCCCAGCATTTT. Its protein is CASSLGTGGNQPQHF. V usage is TRBV5-1 and J usage is TRBJ1-5; 11 bases are a match to TRBD1. This CDR3 is built from 15 residues. The V gene end was trimmed by 2 bases and the J gene end by 4 bases; junction bases not matched to a gene: 2. Per the germline V gene, CDR1 is SGHRS and CDR2 is YFSETQ.

The gene calls are TRBV2 and TRBJ2-4; D may be TRBD1 (5 bases). The V end lost 8 bases, the J end lost 8 bases, and 13 bases lay between the germline ends. Looked up from germline, CDR1 is SNHLY and CDR2 is FYNNEI. The CDR3 loop spans 12 amino acids. This chain's CDR3 is CASSQGGYIQYF. The CDR3 DNA reads TGTGCCAGCTCTCAGGGTGGTTACATTCAGTACTTC.

The chain has TRBV28 and TRBJ2-7; 7 nucleotides align to TRBD1. The V and J ends lost 10 bases and 11 bases, in that order; junction bases with no gene match: 8. Germline loops: CDR1 MDHEN, CDR2 SYDVKM. This CDR3 spans 10 amino acids. The CDR3 DNA reads TGTGCCACCCTAGGGACAGATGAGTACTTC. Encoded protein: CATLGTDEYF.

This chain uses TRBV2 with TRBJ1-1; D may be TRBD1 (5 bases). The CDR3 length is 15 residues. V shed 7 bases and J shed 1 base, with 16 bases lying between them. Germline CDR1 reads SNHLY; CDR2 reads FYNNEI. The CDR3: CASIPQASGNTEAFF. CDR3 DNA sequence: TGTGCCAGCATCCCACAGGCCTCGGGGAACACTGAAGCTTTCTTT.

This CDR3 reads CASSITVHGSYEQYF. The DNA of the CDR3 is TGTGCCAGCAGTATTACAGTTCACGGCTCCTACGAGCAGTACTTC. The chain carries TRBV27 and TRBJ2-7; D is unclear. The V end was cut by 5 bases, the J end by 0 bases, with 14 bases between. CDR1 MNHEY and CDR2 SMNVEV come from the germline V gene (reference sequence). The CDR3 has 15 amino acids.

The chain couples TRBV4-1 to TRBJ2-2; D unresolved. The ends were cut back, 1 base at V and 4 bases at J, with 10 bases in the middle. The CDR3 spans 15 residues. Germline V CDR1 and CDR2: MGHRA, YSYEKL. The CDR3 region has the DNA TGCGCCAGCAGCCAAGGGAACCCGGGCACCGGGGAGCTGTTTTTT. This sequence encodes CASSQGNPGTGELFF.

The CDR3: CASSQALIYEQFF. Here the CDR3 DNA reads TGTGCCAGCAGCCAAGCGTTAATATATGAGCAGTTCTTC. The chain links TRBV4-2 to TRBJ2-1; no reliable D call. Trimming took 1 base from V and 8 from J, leaving 9 bases between them. This CDR3 region has 13 residues. From germline, CDR1 is LGHNA and CDR2 YNFKEQ.

The chain is built from TRBV19 and TRBJ1-1; D gene unclear. V was trimmed by 4 bases and J by 0 bases, leaving 9 bases between them. Germline V gives CDR1 LNHDA, CDR2 SQIVND (reference sequence). The CDR3 totals 14 residues. CDR3 DNA: TGTGCCAGTAGTACCCCGACAATGAACACTGAAGCTTTCTTT. Amino acids: CASSTPTMNTEAFF.

This chain links TRBV6-6 with TRBJ1-5; D gene ambiguous. Between the trimmed V and J ends, which lost 4 bases and 0 bases, there was a span of 4 bases. In germline, CDR1 is MNHNY, CDR2 SVGAGI (reference sequence). The CDR3 runs 13 residues. CDR3 protein: CASSLHSNQPQHF. CDR3 nucleotides: TGTGCCAGCAGTTTACATAGCAATCAGCCCCAGCATTTT.

V and J are TRBV14 and TRBJ2-3; D uncertain. Germline V lookup: CDR1 SGHDN, CDR2 FVKESK. The V end was cut by 2 bases, the J end by 0 bases, with 9 bases between. This CDR3 has 15 amino acids. CDR3 coding DNA: TGTGCCAGCAGCCAATGGGCAGCCAGCACAGATACGCAGTATTTT. It yields the protein CASSQWAASTDTQYF. The entire variable domain, with the rest obtained from reference TRBV14 and TRBJ2-3, is as follows: EAGVTQFPSHSVIEKGQTVTLRCDPISGHDNLYWYRRVMGKEIKFLLHFVKESKQDESGMPNNRFLAERTGGTYSTLKVQPAELEDSGVYFCASSQWAASTDTQYFGPGTRLTVL.